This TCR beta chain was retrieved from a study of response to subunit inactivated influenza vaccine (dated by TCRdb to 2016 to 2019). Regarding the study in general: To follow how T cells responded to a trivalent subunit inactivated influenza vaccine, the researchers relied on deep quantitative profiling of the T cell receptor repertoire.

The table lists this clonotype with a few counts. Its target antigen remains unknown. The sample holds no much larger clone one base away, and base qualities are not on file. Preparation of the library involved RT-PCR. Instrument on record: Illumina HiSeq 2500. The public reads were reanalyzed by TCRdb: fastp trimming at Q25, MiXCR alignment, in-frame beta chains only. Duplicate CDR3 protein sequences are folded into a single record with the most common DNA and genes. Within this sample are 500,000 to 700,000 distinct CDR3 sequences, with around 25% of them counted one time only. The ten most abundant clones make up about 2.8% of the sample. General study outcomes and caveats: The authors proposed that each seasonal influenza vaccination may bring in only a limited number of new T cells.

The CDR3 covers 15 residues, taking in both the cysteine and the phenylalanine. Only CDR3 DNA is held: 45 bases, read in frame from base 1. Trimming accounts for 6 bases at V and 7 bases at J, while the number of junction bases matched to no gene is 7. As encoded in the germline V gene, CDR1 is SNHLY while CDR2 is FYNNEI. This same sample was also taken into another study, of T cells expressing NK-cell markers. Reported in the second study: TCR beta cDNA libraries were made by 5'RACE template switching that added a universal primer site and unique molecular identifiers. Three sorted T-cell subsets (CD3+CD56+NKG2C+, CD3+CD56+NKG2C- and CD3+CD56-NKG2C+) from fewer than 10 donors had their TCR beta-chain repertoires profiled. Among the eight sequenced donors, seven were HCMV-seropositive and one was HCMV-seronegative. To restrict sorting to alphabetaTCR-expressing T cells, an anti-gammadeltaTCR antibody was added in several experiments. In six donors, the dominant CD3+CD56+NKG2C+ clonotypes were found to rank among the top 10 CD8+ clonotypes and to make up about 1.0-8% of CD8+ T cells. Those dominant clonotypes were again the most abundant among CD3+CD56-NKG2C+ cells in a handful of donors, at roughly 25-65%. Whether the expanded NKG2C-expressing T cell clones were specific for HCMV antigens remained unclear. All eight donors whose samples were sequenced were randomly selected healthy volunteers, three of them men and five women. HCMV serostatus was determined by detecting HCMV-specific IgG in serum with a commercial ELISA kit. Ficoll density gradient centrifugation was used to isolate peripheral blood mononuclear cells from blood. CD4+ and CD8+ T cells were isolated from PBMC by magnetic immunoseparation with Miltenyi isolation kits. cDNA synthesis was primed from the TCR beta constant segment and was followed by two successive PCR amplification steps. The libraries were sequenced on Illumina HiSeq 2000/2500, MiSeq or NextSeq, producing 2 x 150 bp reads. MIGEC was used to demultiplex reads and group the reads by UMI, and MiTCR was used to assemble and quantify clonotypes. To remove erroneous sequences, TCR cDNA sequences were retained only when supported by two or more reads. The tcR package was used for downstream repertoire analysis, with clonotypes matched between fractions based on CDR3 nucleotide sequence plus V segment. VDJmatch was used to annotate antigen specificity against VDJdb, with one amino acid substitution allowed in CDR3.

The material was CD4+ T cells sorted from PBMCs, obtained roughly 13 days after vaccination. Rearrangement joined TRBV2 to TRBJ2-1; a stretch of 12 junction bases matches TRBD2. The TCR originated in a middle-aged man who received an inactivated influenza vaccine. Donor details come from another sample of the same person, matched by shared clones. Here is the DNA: TGTGCCAGCAGCGAACTAGCGGGAGGAAGAAATGAGCAGTTCTTC. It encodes CASSELAGGRNEQFF.